This record covers a single T cell receptor beta chain. Some clones are missing from TCRdb's copy, which holds only in-frame ones; the method was immunoSEQ multiplex PCR. The table has roughly 400,000 clones, 75% to 95% seen once; the top ten hold over 5.5%. The entry originates in a study of control samples from healthy donors and cancer patients. The germline gives CDR1 MNHEY, CDR2 SMNVEV (reference sequence). The CDR3 is made up of 12 amino acids. Trimming took off 5 bases at V and 2 bases at J, with 5 bases between the two ends. The sequenced material came from PBMCs. This receptor was obtained from a middle-aged man with head and neck cancer. V and J are TRBV27 and TRBJ2-3; D uncertain. The CDR3 nucleotides are TGTGCCAGCAGTCCGAACACAGATACGCAGTATTTT. Its protein product is CASSPNTDTQYF.